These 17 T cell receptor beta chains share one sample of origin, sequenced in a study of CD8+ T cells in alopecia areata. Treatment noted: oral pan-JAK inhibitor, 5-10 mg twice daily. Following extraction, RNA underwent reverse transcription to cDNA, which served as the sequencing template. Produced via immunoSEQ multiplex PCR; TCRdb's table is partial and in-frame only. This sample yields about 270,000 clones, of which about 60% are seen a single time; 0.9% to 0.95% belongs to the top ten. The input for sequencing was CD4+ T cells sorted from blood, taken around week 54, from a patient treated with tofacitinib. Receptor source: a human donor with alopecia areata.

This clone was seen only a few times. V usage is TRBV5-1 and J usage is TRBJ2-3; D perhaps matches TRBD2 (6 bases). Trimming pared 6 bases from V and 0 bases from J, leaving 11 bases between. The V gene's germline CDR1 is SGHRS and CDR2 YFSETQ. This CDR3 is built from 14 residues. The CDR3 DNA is TGCGCCAGCAACCGGGAGACTAGCACAGATACGCAGTATTTT. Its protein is CASNRETSTDTQYF.

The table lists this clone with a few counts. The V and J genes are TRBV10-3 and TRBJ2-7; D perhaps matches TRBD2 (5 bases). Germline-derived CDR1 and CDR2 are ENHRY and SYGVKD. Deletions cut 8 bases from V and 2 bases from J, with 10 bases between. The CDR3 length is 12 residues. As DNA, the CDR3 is TGTGCCATCGGAGCGGTGACCTACGAGCAGTACTTC. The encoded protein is CAIGAVTYEQYF.

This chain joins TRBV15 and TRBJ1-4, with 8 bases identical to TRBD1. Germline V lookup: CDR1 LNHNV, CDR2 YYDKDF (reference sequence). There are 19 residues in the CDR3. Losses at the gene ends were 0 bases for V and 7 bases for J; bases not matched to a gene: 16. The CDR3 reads CATSRDSSFRRGRREKLFF. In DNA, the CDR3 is TGTGCCACCAGCAGAGATTCGTCCTTTCGCAGGGGGCGTCGTGAAAAACTGTTTTTT.

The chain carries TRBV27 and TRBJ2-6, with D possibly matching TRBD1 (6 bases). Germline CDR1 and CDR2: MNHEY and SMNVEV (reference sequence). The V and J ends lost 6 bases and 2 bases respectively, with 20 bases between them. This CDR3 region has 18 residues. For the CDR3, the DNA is TGTGCCAGCAGGGTACAGGGTAGAAGCGGTGCTGGGGCCAACGTCCTGACTTTC. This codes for CASRVQGRSGAGANVLTF.

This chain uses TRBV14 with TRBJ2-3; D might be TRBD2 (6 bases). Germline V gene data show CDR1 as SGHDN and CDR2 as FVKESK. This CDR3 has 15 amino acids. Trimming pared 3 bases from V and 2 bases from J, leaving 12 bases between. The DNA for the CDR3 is TGTGCCAGCAGCCATTGGCGGGGAAACACAGATACGCAGTATTTT. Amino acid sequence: CASSHWRGNTDTQYF.

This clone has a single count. The CDR3 loop reads CATSPGQGATANYGYTF. Written as DNA, the CDR3 is TGTGCCACCAGCCCAGGACAGGGGGCCACAGCTAACTATGGCTACACCTTC. The chain is built from TRBV15 and TRBJ1-2; 11 nucleotides line up with TRBD1. The CDR3 runs 17 residues. Losses at the gene ends were 5 bases for V and 0 bases for J; bases not matched to a gene: 8. From germline, CDR1 is LNHNV and CDR2 YYDKDF (reference sequence).

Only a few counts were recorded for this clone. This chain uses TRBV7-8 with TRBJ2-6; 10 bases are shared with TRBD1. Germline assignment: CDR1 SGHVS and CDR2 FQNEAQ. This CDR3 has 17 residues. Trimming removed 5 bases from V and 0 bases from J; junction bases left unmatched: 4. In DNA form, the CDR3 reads TGTGCCAGCAGCAACGGACAGGGGGTCTCTGGGGCCAACGTCCTGACTTTC. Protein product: CASSNGQGVSGANVLTF. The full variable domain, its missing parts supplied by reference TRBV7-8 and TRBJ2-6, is GAGVSQSPRYKVAKRGQDVALRCDPISGHVSLFWYQQALGQGPEFLTYFQNEAQLDKSGLPSDRFFAERPEGSVSTLKIQRTQQEDSAVYLCASSNGQGVSGANVLTFGAGSRLTVL.

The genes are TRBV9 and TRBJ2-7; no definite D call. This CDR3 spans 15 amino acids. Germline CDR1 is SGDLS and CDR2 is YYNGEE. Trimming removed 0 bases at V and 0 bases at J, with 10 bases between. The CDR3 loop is CASSVGPSGSYEQYF. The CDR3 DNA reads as TGTGCCAGCAGCGTAGGCCCTTCGGGCTCCTACGAGCAGTACTTC.

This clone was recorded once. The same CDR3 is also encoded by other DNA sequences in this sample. CDR3 coding DNA: TGTGCCAGCAGCCCCCGGACCCAAGAGACCCAGTACTTC. Protein: CASSPRTQETQYF. This chain links TRBV7-8 with TRBJ2-5; D is uncertain. V gave up 5 bases and J gave up 1 base, with 8 bases separating them. CDR3 length: 13 amino acids. Germline V gene sequence: CDR1 SGHVS, CDR2 FQNEAQ.

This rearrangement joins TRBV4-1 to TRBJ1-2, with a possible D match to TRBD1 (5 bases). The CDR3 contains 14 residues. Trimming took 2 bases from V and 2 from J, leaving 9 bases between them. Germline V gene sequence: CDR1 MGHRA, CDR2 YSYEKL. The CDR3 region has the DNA TGCGCCAGCAGCCAACCGGGACGGAACTATGGCTACACCTTC. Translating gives CASSQPGRNYGYTF.

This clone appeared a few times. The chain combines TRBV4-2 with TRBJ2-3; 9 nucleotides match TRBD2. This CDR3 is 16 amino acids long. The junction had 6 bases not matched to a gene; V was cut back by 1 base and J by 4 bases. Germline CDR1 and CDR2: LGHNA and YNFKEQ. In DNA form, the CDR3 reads TGTGCCAGCAGCCAAGCGTCTAGCGGGGATGCAGATACGCAGTATTTT. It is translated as CASSQASSGDADTQYF.

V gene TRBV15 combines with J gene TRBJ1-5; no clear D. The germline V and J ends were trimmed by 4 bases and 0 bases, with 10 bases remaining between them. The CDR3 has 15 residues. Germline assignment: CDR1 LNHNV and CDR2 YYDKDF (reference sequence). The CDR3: CATSNTGYSNQPQHF. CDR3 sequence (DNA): TGTGCCACCAGCAACACCGGGTATAGCAATCAGCCCCAGCATTTT. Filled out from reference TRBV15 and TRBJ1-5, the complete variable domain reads DAMVIQNPRYQVTQFGKPVTLSCSQTLNHNVMYWYQQKSSQAPKLLFHYYDKDFNNEADTPDNFQSRRPNTSFCFLDIRSPGLGDTAMYLCATSNTGYSNQPQHFGDGTRLSIL.

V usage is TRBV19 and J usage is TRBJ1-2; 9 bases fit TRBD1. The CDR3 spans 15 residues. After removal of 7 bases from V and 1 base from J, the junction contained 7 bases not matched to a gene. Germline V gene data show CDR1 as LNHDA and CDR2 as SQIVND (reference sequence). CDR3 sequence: CASTKTDRGNYGYTF. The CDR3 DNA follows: TGTGCCAGTACTAAAACGGACAGGGGTAACTATGGCTACACCTTC.

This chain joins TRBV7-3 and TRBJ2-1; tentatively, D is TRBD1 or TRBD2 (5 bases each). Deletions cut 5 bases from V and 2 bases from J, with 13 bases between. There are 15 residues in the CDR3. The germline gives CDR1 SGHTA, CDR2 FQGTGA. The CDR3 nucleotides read TGTGCCAGCAGCCTAGAGGGGTCCCCCTACAATGAGCAGTTCTTC. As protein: CASSLEGSPYNEQFF.

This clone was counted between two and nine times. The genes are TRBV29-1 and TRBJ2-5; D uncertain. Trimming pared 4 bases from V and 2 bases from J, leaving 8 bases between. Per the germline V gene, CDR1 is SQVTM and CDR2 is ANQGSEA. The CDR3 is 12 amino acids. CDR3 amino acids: CSVVSLQETQYF. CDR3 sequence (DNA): TGCAGCGTTGTGAGTCTACAAGAGACCCAGTACTTC.

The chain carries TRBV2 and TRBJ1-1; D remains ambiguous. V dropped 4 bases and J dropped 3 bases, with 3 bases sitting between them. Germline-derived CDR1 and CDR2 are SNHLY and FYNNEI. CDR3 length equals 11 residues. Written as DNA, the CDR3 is TGTGCCAGCAGTGGATACACTGAAGCTTTCTTT. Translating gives CASSGYTEAFF.

The CDR3 region is CSVGRDRNTGELFF. CDR3 nucleotides: TGCAGCGTTGGGCGGGACAGGAACACCGGGGAGCTGTTTTTT. The chain carries TRBV29-1 and TRBJ2-2, with D tentatively TRBD1 (7 bases). V was cut by 4 bases and J by 1 base, with 10 bases left in between. Germline-derived CDR1 and CDR2 are SQVTM and ANQGSEA. This CDR3 comprises 14 residues.